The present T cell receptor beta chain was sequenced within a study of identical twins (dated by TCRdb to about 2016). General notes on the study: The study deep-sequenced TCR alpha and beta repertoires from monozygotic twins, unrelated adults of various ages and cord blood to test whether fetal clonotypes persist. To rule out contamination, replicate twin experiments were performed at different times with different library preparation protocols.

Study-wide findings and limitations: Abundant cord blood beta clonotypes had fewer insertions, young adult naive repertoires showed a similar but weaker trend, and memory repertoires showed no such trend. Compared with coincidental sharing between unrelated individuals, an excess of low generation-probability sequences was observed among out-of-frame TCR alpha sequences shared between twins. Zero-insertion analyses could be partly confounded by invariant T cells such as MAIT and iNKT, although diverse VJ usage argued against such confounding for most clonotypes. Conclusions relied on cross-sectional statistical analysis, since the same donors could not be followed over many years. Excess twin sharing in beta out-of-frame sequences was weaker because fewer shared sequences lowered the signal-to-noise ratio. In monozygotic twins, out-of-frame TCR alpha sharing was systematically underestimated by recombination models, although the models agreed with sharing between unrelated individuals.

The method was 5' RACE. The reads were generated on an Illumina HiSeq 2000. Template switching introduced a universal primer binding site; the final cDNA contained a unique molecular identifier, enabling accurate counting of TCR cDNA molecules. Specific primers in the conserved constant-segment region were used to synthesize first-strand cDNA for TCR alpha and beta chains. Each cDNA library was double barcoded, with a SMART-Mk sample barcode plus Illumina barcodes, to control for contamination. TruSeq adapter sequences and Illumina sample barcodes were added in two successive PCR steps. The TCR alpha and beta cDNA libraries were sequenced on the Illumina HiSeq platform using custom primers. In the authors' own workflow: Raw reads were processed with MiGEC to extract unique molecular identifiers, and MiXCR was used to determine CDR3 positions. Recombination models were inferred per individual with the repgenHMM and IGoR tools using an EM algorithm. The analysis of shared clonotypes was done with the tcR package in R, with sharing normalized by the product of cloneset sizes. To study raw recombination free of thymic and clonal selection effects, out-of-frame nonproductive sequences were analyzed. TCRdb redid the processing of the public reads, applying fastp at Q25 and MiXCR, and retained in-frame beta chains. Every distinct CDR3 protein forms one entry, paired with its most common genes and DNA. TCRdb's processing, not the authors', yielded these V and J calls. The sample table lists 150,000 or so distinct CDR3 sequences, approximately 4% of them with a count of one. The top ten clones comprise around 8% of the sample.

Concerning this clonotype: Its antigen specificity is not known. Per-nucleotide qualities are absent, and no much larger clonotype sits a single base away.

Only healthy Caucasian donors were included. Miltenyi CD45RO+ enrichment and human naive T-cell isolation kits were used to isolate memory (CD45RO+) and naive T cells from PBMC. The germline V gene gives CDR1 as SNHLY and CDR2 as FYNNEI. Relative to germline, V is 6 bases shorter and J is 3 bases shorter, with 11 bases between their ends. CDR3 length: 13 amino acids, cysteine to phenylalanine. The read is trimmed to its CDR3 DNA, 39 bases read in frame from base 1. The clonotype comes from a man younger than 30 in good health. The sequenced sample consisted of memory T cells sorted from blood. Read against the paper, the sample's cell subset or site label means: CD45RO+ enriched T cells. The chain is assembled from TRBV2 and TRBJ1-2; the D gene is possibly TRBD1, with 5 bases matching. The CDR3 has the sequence CASSEGQDYGYTF. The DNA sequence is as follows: TGTGCCAGCAGCGAGGGGCAGGACTATGGCTACACCTTC.